This T cell receptor beta chain emerged from a study of cytomegalovirus exposure and HLA in healthy donors. The primer mix had 60 Vbeta and 13 Jbeta primers. Clones were read by immunoSEQ multiplex PCR, and TCRdb kept only the in-frame ones, dropping some. Of some 140,000 clones in the sample, over 60% were seen once. The CDR3 covers 15 residues. Germline V CDR1 and CDR2: SGHRS, YFSETQ. V lost 2 bases to trimming and J lost 0 bases, with 9 bases between them. V usage is TRBV5-1 and J usage is TRBJ2-1; the D gene is possibly TRBD1 (5 bases). Sequenced material: PBMCs. The clonotype was recovered from a woman in her sixties in good health and CMV-seronegative. The CDR3 spells CASSFGASSYNEQFF. CDR3 DNA: TGCGCCAGCAGCTTTGGGGCCAGCTCCTACAATGAGCAGTTCTTC. Drawing the rest from reference TRBV5-1 and TRBJ2-1, the complete variable domain is KAGVTQTPRYLIKTRGQQVTLSCSPISGHRSVSWYQQTPGQGLQFLFEYFSETQRNKGNFPGRFSGRQFSNSRSEMNVSTLELGDSALYLCASSFGASSYNEQFFGPGTRLTVL.